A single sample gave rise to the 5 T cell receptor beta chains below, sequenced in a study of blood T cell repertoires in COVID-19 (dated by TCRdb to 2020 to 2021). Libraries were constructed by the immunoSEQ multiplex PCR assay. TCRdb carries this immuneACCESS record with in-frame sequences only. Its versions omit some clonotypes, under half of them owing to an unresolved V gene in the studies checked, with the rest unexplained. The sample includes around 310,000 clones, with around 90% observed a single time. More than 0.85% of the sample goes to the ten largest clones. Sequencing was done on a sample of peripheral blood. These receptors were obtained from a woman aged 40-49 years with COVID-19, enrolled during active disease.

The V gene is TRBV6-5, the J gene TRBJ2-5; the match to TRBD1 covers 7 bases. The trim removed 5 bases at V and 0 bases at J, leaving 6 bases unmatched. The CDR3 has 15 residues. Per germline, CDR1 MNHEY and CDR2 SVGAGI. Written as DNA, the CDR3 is TGTGCCAGCAGTCTCCGGGACAGATACCAAGAGACCCAGTACTTC. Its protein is CASSLRDRYQETQYF.

The CDR3 here is CASSPLYRGDYGYTF. The CDR3 bases are TGTGCCAGCAGTCCACTTTACAGGGGCGACTATGGCTACACCTTC. V is TRBV2 and J is TRBJ1-2; 7 bases map to TRBD1. Trimming took 5 bases from V and 3 from J; bases not matched to a gene: 9. Germline values: CDR1 SNHLY, CDR2 FYNNEI. The CDR3 length is 15 residues.

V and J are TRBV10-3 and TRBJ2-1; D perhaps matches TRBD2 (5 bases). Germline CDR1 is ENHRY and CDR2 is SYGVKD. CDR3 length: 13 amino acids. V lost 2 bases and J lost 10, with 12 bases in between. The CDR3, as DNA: TGTGCCATCAGTGAGATCCCGGGAAGAGAGCAGTTCTTC. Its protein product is CAISEIPGREQFF.

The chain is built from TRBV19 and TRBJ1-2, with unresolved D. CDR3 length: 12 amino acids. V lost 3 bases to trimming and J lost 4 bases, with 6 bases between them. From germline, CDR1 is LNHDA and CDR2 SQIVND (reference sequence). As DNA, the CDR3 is TGTGCCAGTAGTATCCGACTCTATGGCTACACCTTC. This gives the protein CASSIRLYGYTF.

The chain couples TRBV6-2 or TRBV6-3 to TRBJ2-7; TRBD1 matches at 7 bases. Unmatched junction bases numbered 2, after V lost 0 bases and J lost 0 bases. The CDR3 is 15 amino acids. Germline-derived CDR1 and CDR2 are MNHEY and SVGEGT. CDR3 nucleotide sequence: TGTGCCAGCAGTTACTCGAGGGGGCCCTCCTACGAGCAGTACTTC. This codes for CASSYSRGPSYEQYF.